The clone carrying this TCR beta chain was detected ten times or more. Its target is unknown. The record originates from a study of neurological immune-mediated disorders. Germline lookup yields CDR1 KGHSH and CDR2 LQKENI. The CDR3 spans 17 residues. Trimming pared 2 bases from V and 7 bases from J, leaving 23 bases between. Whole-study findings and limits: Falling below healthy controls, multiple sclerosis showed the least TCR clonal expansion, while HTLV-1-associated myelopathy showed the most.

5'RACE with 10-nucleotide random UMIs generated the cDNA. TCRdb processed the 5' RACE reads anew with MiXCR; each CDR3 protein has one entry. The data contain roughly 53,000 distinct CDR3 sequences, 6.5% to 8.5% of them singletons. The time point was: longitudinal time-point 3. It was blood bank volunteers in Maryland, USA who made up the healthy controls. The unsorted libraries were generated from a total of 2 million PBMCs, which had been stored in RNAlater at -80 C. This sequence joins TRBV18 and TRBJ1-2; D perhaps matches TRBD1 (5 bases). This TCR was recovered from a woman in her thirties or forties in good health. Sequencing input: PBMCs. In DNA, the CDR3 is TGTGCCAGCTCACCAGCAGCTGGACGGAGGGGCCTTGTTGGCTACACCTTC. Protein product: CASSPAAGRRGLVGYTF.